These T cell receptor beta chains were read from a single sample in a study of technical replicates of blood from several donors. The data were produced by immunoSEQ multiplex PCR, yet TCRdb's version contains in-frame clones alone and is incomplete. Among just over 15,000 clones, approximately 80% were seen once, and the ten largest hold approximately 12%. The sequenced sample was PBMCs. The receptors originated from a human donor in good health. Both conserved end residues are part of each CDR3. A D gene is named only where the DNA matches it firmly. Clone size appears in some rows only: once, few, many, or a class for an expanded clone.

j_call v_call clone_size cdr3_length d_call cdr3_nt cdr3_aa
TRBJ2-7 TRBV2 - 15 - TGTGCCAGCAGAGATCTAGTGGGAGCTCCCTACGAGCAGTACTTC CASRDLVGAPYEQYF
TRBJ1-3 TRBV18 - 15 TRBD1 TGTGCCAGCTCAACACAGGGGGCAGCAGGAAACACCATATATTTT CASSTQGAAGNTIYF
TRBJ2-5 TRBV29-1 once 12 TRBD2 TGCAGCGCTCGGACTAGCGAGGAGACCCAGTACTTC CSARTSEETQYF
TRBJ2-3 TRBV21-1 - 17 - TGTGCCAGCAGCTCCTGGACTAGCGGGTCAAACACAGATACGCAGTATTTT CASSSWTSGSNTDTQYF
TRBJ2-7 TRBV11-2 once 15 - TGTGCCAGCAGCTTAGAGGGAGGCGGATCCTACGAGCAGTACTTC CASSLEGGGSYEQYF
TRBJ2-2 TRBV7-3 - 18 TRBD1 TGTGCCAGCAGCTTAACGGGGACAGGTAAAGGTAGTACCGGGGAGCTGTTTTTT CASSLTGTGKGSTGELFF
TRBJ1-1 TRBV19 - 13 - TGTGCCAGTAGTATGTCAGTGGACACTGAAGCTTTCTTT CASSMSVDTEAFF
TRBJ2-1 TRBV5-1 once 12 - TGCGCCAGCAGCGTATTAGAGCATGAGCAGTTCTTC CASSVLEHEQFF
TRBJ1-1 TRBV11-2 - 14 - TGTGCCAGCAGCTTAGATTTAGGTCGGGCTGAAGCTTTCTTT CASSLDLGRAEAFF
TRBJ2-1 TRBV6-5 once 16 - TGTGCCAGCAGTTACTCTAGGGCAGGGGTTAGTAATGAGCAGTTCTTC CASSYSRAGVSNEQFF
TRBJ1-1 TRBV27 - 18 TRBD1 TGTGCCAGCAGTTTATCGAGACCGGGACAGGACATGAACACTGAAGCTTTCTTT CASSLSRPGQDMNTEAFF
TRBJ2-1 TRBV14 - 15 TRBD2 TGTGCCAGCAGCCAACGAGCGGGAGGGTACAATGAGCAGTTCTTC CASSQRAGGYNEQFF
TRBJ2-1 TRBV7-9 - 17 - TGTGCCAGCAGCTTAACTGGCGGAGACCTCTCCTACAATGAGCAGTTCTTC CASSLTGGDLSYNEQFF
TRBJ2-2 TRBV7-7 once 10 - TGTGCCATCAACTCCGGGGAGCTGTTTTTT CAINSGELFF
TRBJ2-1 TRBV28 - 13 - TGTGCCAGCAGTTTCCCCAACAGCAATGAGCAGTTCTTC CASSFPNSNEQFF
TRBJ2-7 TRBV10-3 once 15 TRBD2 TGTGCCATCAGTAACCTGACTAGCGGGGGCTACGAGCAGTACTTC CAISNLTSGGYEQYF
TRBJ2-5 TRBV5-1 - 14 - TGCGCCAGCAGCTTGGCGGGGATCGGGGAGACCCAGTACTTC CASSLAGIGETQYF
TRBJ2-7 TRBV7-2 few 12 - TGTGCCAGCAGCCAAGGGGGCTACGAGCAGTACTTC CASSQGGYEQYF
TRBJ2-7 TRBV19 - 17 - TGTGCCAGTAGTACCCGCAACCCCACAGGAAGATCCTACGAGCAGTACTTC CASSTRNPTGRSYEQYF
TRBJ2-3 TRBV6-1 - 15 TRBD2 TGTGCCAGCAGTTTAGGCGGGAGGGATGGAGATACGCAGTATTTT CASSLGGRDGDTQYF